This T cell receptor (beta chain) was documented in a study of spatial heterogeneity in lung cancer. Overall study results and limits: Within tumors, counts of expanded alpha and beta TCRs tracked tumor mutation counts.

Each TCR cDNA molecule carried a unique molecular identifier. MiXCR, run by TCRdb on the 5' RACE reads, gives a single entry per CDR3 protein. The top ten hold around 11% of the sample, which has about 6,000 distinct CDR3 sequences, about 15% seen once. Trimming took off 0 bases at V and 2 bases at J, with 2 bases between the two ends. Germline V CDR1 and CDR2: SGHTA, FQGNSA. The CDR3 length is 13 residues. Relative to its sample, this clonotype is medium-sized. Its specificity is not known. As to time point: sample taken at primary tumor resection. Tumor, nontumor lung or frozen PBMC supplied whole RNA, sequenced without sorting.

The source was lung tumor tissue, collected at surgery. V usage is TRBV7-2 and J usage is TRBJ2-1; D is uncertain. The TCR comes from a male donor with early-stage non-small cell lung cancer. CDR3 sequence: CASSLAPYNEQFF. CDR3 bases: TGTGCCAGCAGCTTAGCACCCTACAATGAGCAGTTCTTC.